This TCR beta chain was recorded in a study of blood T cell repertoires in COVID-19. In the source study's methods: Amplification of reference gene primers was used by the study to estimate nucleated cell counts. Sequencing was performed with immunoSEQ multiplex PCR; in TCRdb, only in-frame clones are kept and a portion is missing. V, J and clone size derive from that table, while D and trimming were established from the DNA sequence. There are approximately 440,000 clones in the sample; about nine tenths occur only once, and roughly an eighth lies in the top ten. Seattle participants joined during active infection and were tracked over time. This CDR3 region has 17 residues. V shed 3 bases, J shed 6 bases, and the junction held 7 bases outside the gene matches. Germline-derived CDR1 and CDR2 are LGHNA and YNFKEQ.

Sequencing was performed on peripheral blood. This TCR came from a woman between 50 and 59 years old with COVID-19, enrolled during active disease. The V call is TRBV4-2, the J call TRBJ2-4; 14 nucleotides match TRBD2. CDR3 in DNA: TGTGCCAGCAGCCAGGGACTAGCGGGGGCCGGGGGAAACATTCAGTACTTC. Translation: CASSQGLAGAGGNIQYF.